The present T cell receptor (beta chain) was sequenced within a study of shared clonotypes between healthy human individuals. The naive CD8 population came from CD45RO-negative cells selected for CCR7, without terminally differentiated effector memory CD45RA+ cells. The germline gives CDR1 LNHDA, CDR2 SQIVND (reference sequence). The length of the CDR3 is 17 residues. Trimming took 0 bases from V and 0 from J; bases not matched to a gene: 5. Using immunoSEQ multiplex PCR, the repertoire was profiled, and TCRdb retains in-frame clones only, with some absent. The data hold about 2 million clones, with just under 95% observed a single time.

The material sequenced was naive CD8+ T cells sorted from blood. The chain links TRBV19 to TRBJ1-2, with 9 bases matching TRBD1. This sequence originates from a man aged 18-30 years in good health. The CDR3 DNA is TGTGCCAGTAGTATAGATCCGGGACAGGGAGCTAACTATGGCTACACCTTC. Protein sequence: CASSIDPGQGANYGYTF.